This TCR beta chain was observed in a study of radiation and T cells in renal cell carcinoma. Here immunoSEQ multiplex PCR was the method, and the copy in TCRdb shows in-frame clones only, minus some. The data hold some 80,000 clones, with over 80% observed a single time. Time point described: blood 4 weeks post-SBRT, at nephrectomy. Documented treatment: 15 Gy SBRT to primary tumor, nephrectomy 4 weeks later. Nephrectomy followed 15 Gy stereotactic body radiation by 4 weeks. Blood was sampled at baseline, 2 weeks and 4 weeks after SBRT. V lost 7 bases and J lost 7; bases outside the gene matches: 10. This CDR3 has 15 residues. Germline V gene lookup returns CDR1 MNHNS and CDR2 SASEGT.

The chain is built from TRBV6-1 and TRBJ1-5; 10 bases agree with TRBD1. The material was blood, obtained from a patient whose treatment included radiotherapy and nephrectomy. The receptor was derived from a woman aged 55-70 years with renal cell carcinoma. CDR3 bases: TGTGCCAGCACCCAACGGGACAGGGGAGGGCAGCCCCAGCATTTT. Its protein product is CASTQRDRGGQPQHF.